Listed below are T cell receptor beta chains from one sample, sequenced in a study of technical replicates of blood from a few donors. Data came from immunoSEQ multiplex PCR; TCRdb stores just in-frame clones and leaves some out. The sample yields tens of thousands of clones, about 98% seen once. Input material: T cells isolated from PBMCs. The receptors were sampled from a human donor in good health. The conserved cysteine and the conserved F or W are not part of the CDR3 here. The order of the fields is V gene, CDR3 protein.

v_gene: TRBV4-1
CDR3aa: ASSLRANTEAF

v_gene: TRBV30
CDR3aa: AWFTGVGYNEQF

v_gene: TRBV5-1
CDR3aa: ASSLASSGNTIY

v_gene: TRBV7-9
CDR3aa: ASSPTSPASSGETDTQY

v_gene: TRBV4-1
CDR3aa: ASSQVQLKYEQY

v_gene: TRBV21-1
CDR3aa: ASRVGLRYGYT

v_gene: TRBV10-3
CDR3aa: AISESGRGGTEAF

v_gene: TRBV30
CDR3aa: AWSSKQSSYNSPLH

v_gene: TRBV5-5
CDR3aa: ASSFGGAEGYT

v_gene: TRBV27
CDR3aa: ASSLWRGGRDDTGELF

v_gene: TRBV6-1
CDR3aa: ASSATGYSGNTIY

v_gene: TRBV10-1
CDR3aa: ASSVNMVYGYT

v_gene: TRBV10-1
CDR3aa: ASSKSGTGGTGELF

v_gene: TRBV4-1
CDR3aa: ASSPSRRGGNEQF

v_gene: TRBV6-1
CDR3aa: ASDRVREGSYEQY

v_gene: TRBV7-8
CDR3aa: ASSLGGQLEAF

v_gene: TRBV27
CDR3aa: ASTLWGYTTSGGTGELF